The 10 T cell receptor beta chains given below trace back to one sample, sequenced in a study of control samples from healthy donors and cancer patients (dated by TCRdb to the early 2020s). Receptor amplification or capture employed the immunoSEQ multiplex PCR assay. This immuneACCESS table, as held by TCRdb, lists in-frame sequences with V and J called but not all clones. Of the missing ones, under half trace to an unresolved V gene in checked studies; the others have no known cause. Recorded for this sample are about 98,000 clones; 79% of them occurred a single time. The leading ten clones occupy more than 9% of the sample. The sequencing sample was made of blood. These receptors all stem from a woman aged 25 to 39 in good health.

DNA of the CDR3: TGTGCCAGCAGTTACTCGATGAGCCCTGGGGGCTACACCTTC. Its protein product is CASSYSMSPGGYTF. The V gene is TRBV6-5, the J gene TRBJ1-2; the D is unclear. From germline, CDR1 is MNHEY and CDR2 SVGAGI. The CDR3 extends over 14 amino acids. V was clipped by 0 bases and J by 8 bases, with 13 bases between them.

The chain links TRBV5-1 to TRBJ2-6; 8 nucleotides align to TRBD1. The CDR3 totals 18 residues. Germline V gene sequence: CDR1 SGHRS, CDR2 YFSETQ. Trimming cost V 4 bases and J 3 bases; bases outside gene matches: 12. The CDR3 reads CASSTQGARLSGANVLTF. The CDR3 DNA is TGCGCCAGCAGCACCCAGGGGGCTCGTCTCAGTGGGGCCAACGTCCTGACTTTC.

The gene calls are TRBV9 and TRBJ2-3; D perhaps matches TRBD2 (5 bases). Germline CDR1 reads SGDLS; CDR2 reads YYNGEE. The CDR3 has 16 residues. Trimming removed 4 bases at V and 4 bases at J, with 19 bases between. DNA of the CDR3: TGTGCCAGCAGCCCGCCTGTGGGGAGCCCGGCAGATACGCAGTATTTT. This codes for CASSPPVGSPADTQYF.

This sequence joins TRBV5-6 and TRBJ1-2; D is unresolved. The CDR3 runs to 12 residues. Germline CDR1 SGHDT, CDR2 YYEEEE. V dropped 4 bases and J dropped 7 bases, with 11 bases sitting between them. The CDR3 bases are TGTGCCAGCAGCCTTCAATGGGGTGGCTACACCTTC. Protein sequence: CASSLQWGGYTF.

The rearrangement joins TRBV6-5 to TRBJ1-2; TRBD1 aligns across 9 bases. V trimming: 0 bases; J trimming: 2 bases; junction bases outside the gene matches: 1. Germline V CDR1 and CDR2: MNHEY, SVGAGI. The CDR3 is 15 residues long. DNA of the CDR3: TGTGCCAGCAGTTACTCACAGGGGGCGAACTATGGCTACACCTTC. Translation gives CASSYSQGANYGYTF.

In regard to this clone: Other DNA sequences in this sample translate to the same CDR3. The chain employs TRBV25-1 and TRBJ2-7, with D unresolved. Germline assignment: CDR1 MGHDK and CDR2 SYGVNS. The CDR3 contains 11 residues. V was cut by 4 bases and J by 1 base, with 2 bases left in between. The CDR3 here is CASSGSYEQYF. The CDR3 bases are TGTGCCAGCAGTGGATCCTACGAGCAGTACTTC.

The chain couples TRBV6-6 to TRBJ1-1, with 8 nucleotides matching TRBD1. CDR3 length: 14 residues. V dropped 6 bases and J dropped 6; count of bases not matched to a gene: 9. Looked up from germline, CDR1 is MNHNY and CDR2 is SVGAGI (reference sequence). The CDR3, as DNA: TGTGCCAGCAGAGGTGGACAGGGTGGGGCTGAAGCTTTCTTT. This sequence encodes CASRGGQGGAEAFF.

The genes are TRBV11-2 and TRBJ2-7, with TRBD2 identical over 10 bases. The CDR3 extends over 15 amino acids. Trimming cost V 5 bases and J 2 bases; bases outside gene matches: 6. Germline V gene lookup returns CDR1 SGHAT and CDR2 FQNNGV. The CDR3 bases are TGTGCCAGCAGCGGGGGACTAGCGAAAACCTACGAGCAGTACTTC. This codes for CASSGGLAKTYEQYF.

In its sample, this clone was seen many times. The chain has TRBV2 and TRBJ2-2; 7 bases line up with TRBD1. The germline gives CDR1 SNHLY, CDR2 FYNNEI. The CDR3 has 13 amino acids. J gave up 4 bases and V 4 bases, and 0 bases lay outside the gene matches. CDR3 sequence: CASSGQGTGELFF. The CDR3, as DNA: TGTGCCAGCAGTGGACAGGGCACCGGGGAGCTGTTTTTT. The whole variable domain, remainder taken from reference TRBV2 and TRBJ2-2, is EPEVTQTPSHQVTQMGQEVILRCVPISNHLYFYWYRQILGQKVEFLVSFYNNEISEKSEIFDDQFSVERPDGSNFTLKIRSTKLEDSAMYFCASSGQGTGELFFGEGSRLTVL.

CDR3: CASSSGTAGSTEAFF. The CDR3 nucleotides read TGTGCCAGCAGCTCCGGGACGGCGGGGAGCACTGAAGCTTTCTTT. This chain connects TRBV7-6 to TRBJ1-1, with a tentative D call TRBD1 (5 bases). V was pared by 4 bases and J by 4 bases, with 16 bases between. Germline CDR1 is SGHVS and CDR2 is FNYEAQ. The CDR3 length is 15 residues.